This entry lists 4 T cell receptor beta chains sequenced from one sample in a study of T-cell reconstitution after alpha-beta-depleted transplantation in children. Unique molecular identifiers tagged the TCRbeta library. TCRdb reprocessed the PCR reads via MiXCR and lists one record per CDR3 protein. The sample holds fewer than 550,000 distinct CDR3 sequences; 15% to 20% are singletons and the top ten take 25% to 30%. The material was PBMCs, mostly from graft donor cells, obtained 360 days after TCRalphabeta/CD19-depleted stem cell transplant. These receptors all stem from a boy in the first two years of life who had a stem cell transplant for Wiskott-Aldrich syndrome, so the T cells may come from the graft donor.

This chain uses TRBV5-4 with TRBJ2-1; TRBD1 is a possible D gene (6 bases). V was cut by 0 bases and J by 6 bases, with 16 bases left in between. CDR3 length: 16 amino acids. Germline CDR1 SGHNT, CDR2 YYREEE (reference sequence). Written as DNA, the CDR3 is TGTGCCAGCAGCTTGGCCGAACAGGGCCTAGGCAATGAGCAGTTCTTC. Its translation: CASSLAEQGLGNEQFF.

There are a few counts of this clonotype. J is TRBJ2-5 and V is TRBV6-2 or TRBV6-3; no firm D call. Germline CDR1 is MNHEY and CDR2 is SVGEGT. The CDR3 runs 14 residues. V lost 8 bases to trimming and J lost 1 base, with 14 bases between them. The CDR3 region has the DNA TGTGCCAGCCGCCGGCTAGTGGGCCAAGAGACCCAGTACTTC. Translating it yields CASRRLVGQETQYF.

The V and J genes are TRBV20-1 and TRBJ2-3; D is uncertain. Trimming removed 3 bases at V and 5 bases at J, with 15 bases between. The CDR3 spans 14 residues. From germline, CDR1 is DFQATT and CDR2 SNEGSKA (reference sequence). As DNA, the CDR3 is TGCAGTGCTAGCCCCCTAGTTTTTGGAGATACGCAGTATTTT. This codes for CSASPLVFGDTQYF.

The V call is TRBV14, the J call TRBJ2-1; perhaps TRBD2 as D (6 bases). With 1 base removed from V and 5 bases from J, the gap between germline ends came to 12 bases. Germline CDR1 and CDR2: SGHDN and FVKESK. The CDR3 runs to 15 residues. The CDR3, as DNA: TGTGCCAGCAGCCAAGCACCGCGGGGACACAATGAGCAGTTCTTC. Its translation is CASSQAPRGHNEQFF.